These T cell receptor beta chains were read from a single sample in a study of neurological immune-mediated disorders. One entry per CDR3 protein results from TCRdb running MiXCR on the 5' RACE reads. The sample includes 45,000 to 65,000 distinct CDR3 sequences, 7.5% to 9.5% of them seen just once. Sequencing used PBMCs. The receptors derive from a woman in her 40s in good health. Both conserved end residues are trimmed from each CDR3.

TRBJ1-1,TRBV3-1,ASSQDRYGGNTEAF
TRBJ1-2,TRBV7-8,ASSLNGLYTGYT
TRBJ1-2,TRBV14,ASSSTMDRCRGYT
TRBJ2-5,TRBV25-1,ASRGAARETQY
TRBJ2-1,TRBV9,ASSVGLAGDYNEQF
TRBJ2-7,TRBV20-1,SARRAHPPYEQY
TRBJ2-3,TRBV9,ASSVYHSDTRY
TRBJ1-2,TRBV5-6,ASSRTTEHNYGYT
TRBJ2-3,TRBV6-1,ASNDGGGADADTQY
TRBJ1-1,TRBV6-6,ASSSGQGGEAF
TRBJ2-2,TRBV20-1,SARGGASNTRELF
TRBJ1-2,TRBV20-1,SARADNGYT
TRBJ2-2,TRBV24-1,ATSDLTGGDTGELF
TRBJ1-5,TRBV20-1,SAAEAAGANQPQH
TRBJ1-5,TRBV12-3/TRBV12-4,ASKLSGDQPQH
TRBJ2-7,TRBV3-1,ASSHLGQGDYEQY
TRBJ2-1,TRBV6-5,ASSYGSGGGNEQF
TRBJ1-1,TRBV7-9,ASSRQGPGTEAF
TRBJ1-2,TRBV19,ASSAGTLSGSYGYT
TRBJ2-7,TRBV29-1,SVEEMGTGKYEQY
TRBJ2-7,TRBV6-2/TRBV6-3,ASTPGGKYEQY
TRBJ2-3,TRBV6-2/TRBV6-3,ASSSPSGTSGRPDTQY
TRBJ1-5,TRBV7-2,ASSRDSSNQPQH
TRBJ2-3,TRBV9,ASSAPLAGGLTDTQY
TRBJ2-5,TRBV7-8,ASSPEGRPPASTQY
TRBJ2-7,TRBV4-1,ASSQVGNGGIYEQY
TRBJ1-1,TRBV20-1,SANQDRLNTEAF
TRBJ2-3,TRBV5-1,ASSLGKGSYTDTQY
TRBJ1-1,TRBV25-1,ASSDGVQGPTEAF
TRBJ2-2,TRBV12-3/TRBV12-4,ASSLAGGVGELF
TRBJ1-5,TRBV12-3/TRBV12-4,ASSPWGNSNQPQH
TRBJ1-1,TRBV5-6,ASSIGQAPNTEAF
TRBJ2-2,TRBV12-3/TRBV12-4,ASSSGTAHYTGELF
TRBJ1-1,TRBV5-1,ASSLGPTGGETF
TRBJ1-2,TRBV5-1,ASSQRTWGDNYGYT
TRBJ2-7,TRBV7-6,ASSSLTQPYEQY
TRBJ2-3,TRBV7-9,ASSFGTDTQY
TRBJ1-3,TRBV20-1,SAYYPFAGSGNTIY
TRBJ2-1,TRBV24-1,ATSDGLAGGHEQF
TRBJ1-1,TRBV18,ASSRTGFEAF
TRBJ2-7,TRBV15,ATSRDLEDEQY
TRBJ1-1,TRBV5-1,ASGQGMNTEAF
TRBJ1-2,TRBV9,ASNQGRDYGYT
TRBJ2-5,TRBV12-3/TRBV12-4,ASRPASLGALGDQETQY
TRBJ2-2,TRBV6-2/TRBV6-3,ASSYSGLAGGPDTGELF
TRBJ2-3,TRBV2,ASLGATSTDTQY
TRBJ1-6,TRBV10-3,AISEIGTGDSPLH
TRBJ1-1,TRBV29-1,SVRGAADDDTEAF
TRBJ1-5,TRBV5-1,ASSLAGFGNQPQH
TRBJ1-2,TRBV7-2,ASSPTGGLHYGYT
TRBJ2-1,TRBV20-1,SASSDRSPYNEQF
TRBJ2-6,TRBV6-5,ASSYSGMSGANVLT
TRBJ2-1,TRBV10-3,AIRPTSGSSYNEQF